This T cell receptor (beta chain) came from a study of T cells after yellow fever vaccination. Study-level background: Fractions with few cells were prepared using SMART-Seq v4 Ultra Low Input.

Study-wide results and caveats: FACS-sorted repertoires could harbor abundant contaminating bulk-population clonotypes.

TCRdb re-called the 5' RACE reads through MiXCR, storing one row per CDR3 protein. The sample carries a few hundred thousand distinct CDR3 sequences, 6.2% recorded once. Germline V lookup: CDR1 KGHDR, CDR2 SFDVKD. Germline trimming cut 3 bases from V and 6 bases from J; bases unmatched to any gene: 5. This CDR3 spans 15 amino acids. In the case of this clonotype: The target antigen is unknown.

The clonotype comes from a man between 25 and 39 years old who received the YFV17D yellow fever vaccine. The V and J genes are TRBV24-1 and TRBJ2-3, with 10 positions matching TRBD2. The sample was PBMCs, taken 5 days after the yellow fever booster vaccination. CDR3 DNA sequence: TGTGCCACCAGTGATCTAGCGGGAGTAGGGGATACGCAGTATTTT. This gives the protein CATSDLAGVGDTQYF.